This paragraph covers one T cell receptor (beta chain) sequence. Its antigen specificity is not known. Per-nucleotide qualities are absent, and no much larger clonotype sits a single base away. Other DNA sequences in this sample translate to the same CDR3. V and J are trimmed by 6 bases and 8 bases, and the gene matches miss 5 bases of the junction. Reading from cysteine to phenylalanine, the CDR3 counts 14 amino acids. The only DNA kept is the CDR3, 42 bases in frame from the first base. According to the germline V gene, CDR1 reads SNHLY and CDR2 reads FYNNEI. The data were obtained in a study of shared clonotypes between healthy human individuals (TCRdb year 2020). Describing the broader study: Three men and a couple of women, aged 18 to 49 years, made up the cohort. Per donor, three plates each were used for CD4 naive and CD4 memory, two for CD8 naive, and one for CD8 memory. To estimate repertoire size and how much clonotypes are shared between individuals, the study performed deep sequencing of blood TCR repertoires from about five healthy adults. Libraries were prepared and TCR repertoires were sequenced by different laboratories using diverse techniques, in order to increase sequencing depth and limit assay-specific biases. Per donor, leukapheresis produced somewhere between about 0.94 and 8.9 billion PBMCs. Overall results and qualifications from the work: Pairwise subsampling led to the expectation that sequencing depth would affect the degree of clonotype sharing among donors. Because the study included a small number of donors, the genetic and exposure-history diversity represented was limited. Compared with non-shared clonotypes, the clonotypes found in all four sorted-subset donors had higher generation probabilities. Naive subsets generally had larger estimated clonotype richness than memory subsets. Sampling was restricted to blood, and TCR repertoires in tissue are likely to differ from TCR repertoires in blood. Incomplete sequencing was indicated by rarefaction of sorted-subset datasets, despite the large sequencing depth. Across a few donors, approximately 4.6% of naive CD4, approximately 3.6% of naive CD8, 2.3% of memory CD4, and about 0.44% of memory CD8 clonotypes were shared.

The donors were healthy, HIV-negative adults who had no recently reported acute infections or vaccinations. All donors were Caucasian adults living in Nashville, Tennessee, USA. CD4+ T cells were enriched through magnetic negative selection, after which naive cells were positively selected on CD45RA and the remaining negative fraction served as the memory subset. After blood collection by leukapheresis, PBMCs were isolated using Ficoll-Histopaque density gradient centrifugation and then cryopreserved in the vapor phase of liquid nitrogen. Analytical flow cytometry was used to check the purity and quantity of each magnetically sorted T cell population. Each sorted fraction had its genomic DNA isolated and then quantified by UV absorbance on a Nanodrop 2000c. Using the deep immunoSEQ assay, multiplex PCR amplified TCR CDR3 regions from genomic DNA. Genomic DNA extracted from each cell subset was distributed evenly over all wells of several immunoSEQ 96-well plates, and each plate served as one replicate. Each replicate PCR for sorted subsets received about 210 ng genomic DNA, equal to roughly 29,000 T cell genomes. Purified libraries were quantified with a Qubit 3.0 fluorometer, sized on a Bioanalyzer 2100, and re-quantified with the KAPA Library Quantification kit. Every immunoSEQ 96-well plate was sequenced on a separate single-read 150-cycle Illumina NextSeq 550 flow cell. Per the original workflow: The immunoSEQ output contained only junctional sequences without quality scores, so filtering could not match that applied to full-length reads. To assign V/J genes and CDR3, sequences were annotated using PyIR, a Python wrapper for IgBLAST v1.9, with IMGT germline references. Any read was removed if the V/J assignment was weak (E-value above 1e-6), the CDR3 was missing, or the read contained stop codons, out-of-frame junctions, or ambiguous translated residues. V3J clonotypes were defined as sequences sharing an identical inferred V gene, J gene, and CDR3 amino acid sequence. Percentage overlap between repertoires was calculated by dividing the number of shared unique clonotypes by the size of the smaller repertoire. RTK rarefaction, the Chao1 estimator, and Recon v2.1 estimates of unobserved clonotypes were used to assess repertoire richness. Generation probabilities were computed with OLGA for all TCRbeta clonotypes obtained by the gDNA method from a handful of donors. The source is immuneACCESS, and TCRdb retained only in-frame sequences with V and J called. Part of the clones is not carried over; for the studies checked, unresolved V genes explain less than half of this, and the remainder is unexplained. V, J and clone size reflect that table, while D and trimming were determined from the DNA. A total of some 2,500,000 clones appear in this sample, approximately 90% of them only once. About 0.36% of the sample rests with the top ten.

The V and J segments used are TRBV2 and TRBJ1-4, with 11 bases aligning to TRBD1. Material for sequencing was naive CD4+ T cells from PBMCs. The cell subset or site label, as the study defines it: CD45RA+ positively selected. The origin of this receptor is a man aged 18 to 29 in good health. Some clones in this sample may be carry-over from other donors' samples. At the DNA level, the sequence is TGTGCCAGCAGCGGGACAGGGGGGGGCGAAAAACTGTTTTTT. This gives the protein CASSGTGGGEKLFF.